Below are 26 T cell receptor beta chains sequenced from a single sample in a study of CD8+CD57+ T cells in acquired aplastic anemia. CDR3 and TCR beta VDJ profiling relied on a genomic DNA template. TCRdb called the reads again in MiXCR, with one record for every CDR3 protein. The sample has a few hundred thousand distinct CDR3 sequences; around 68% are singletons. Sample: sorted CD4+, CD8+, or CD8+CD57+ T cells (not recorded which) from PBMCs. Receptors originate from a human donor in good health, serving as a control.

This clonotype has a count of ten or more. The rearrangement joins TRBV2 to TRBJ2-1; the D gene is possibly TRBD2 (6 bases). Trimming cost V 4 bases and J 0 bases, with 10 bases left between them. The CDR3 runs to 15 residues. The germline gives CDR1 SNHLY, CDR2 FYNNEI. Here the CDR3 reads CASSGRVSSYNEQFF. CDR3 DNA: TGTGCCAGCAGTGGGAGGGTCAGCTCCTACAATGAGCAGTTCTTC.

V and J are TRBV5-1 and TRBJ2-3, with D perhaps matching TRBD1 or TRBD2 (5 bases each). The CDR3 has 20 residues. V dropped 3 bases and J dropped 3 bases, with 29 bases sitting between them. Germline V gene data show CDR1 as SGHRS and CDR2 as YFSETQ. CDR3 sequence: CASSSNTGRDGLWETDTQYF. The CDR3 DNA reads as TGCGCCAGCAGCTCCAACACAGGAAGAGATGGTCTATGGGAGACAGATACGCAGTATTTT.

This chain connects TRBV10-3 to TRBJ2-1, with D perhaps given as TRBD1 or TRBD2 (5 bases each). Per germline, CDR1 ENHRY and CDR2 SYGVKD. The CDR3 is 11 amino acids. The CDR3, as DNA: TGTGGCGTGAGCAGGGAGCAGGAGCAGTTCTTC. This encodes CGVSREQEQFF.

The gene calls are TRBV19 and TRBJ2-1; TRBD1 matches 7 bases. The DNA end is a closer match to TRBJ2-7, so the J assignment may be wrong. This CDR3 is 15 amino acids long. Germline V gene lookup returns CDR1 LNHDA and CDR2 SQIVND (reference sequence). In nucleotides, the CDR3 is TGTGCCAGTAGTCCCGGAGAGGGGGCGGGCGTTCAGCAGTACTTC. Translation gives CASSPGEGAGVQQYF.

Ten or more counts support this clonotype. V usage is TRBV7-2 and J usage is TRBJ2-7; 7 bases align to TRBD1. The CDR3 consists of 13 residues. The V gene end was trimmed by 6 bases and the J gene end by 6 bases; junction bases not matched to a gene: 8. The germline V gene has CDR1 SGHTA and CDR2 FQGNSA. CDR3 nucleotides: TGTGCCAGCAGTTTTAAGGGGGCGTCCGAGCAGTACTTC. Encoded protein: CASSFKGASEQYF. Combining the CDR3 with reference TRBV7-2 and TRBJ2-7 gives the whole variable domain GAGVSQSPSNKVTEKGKDVELRCDPISGHTALYWYRQSLGQGLEFLIYFQGNSAPDKSGLPSDRFSAERTGGSVSTLTIQRTQQEDSAVYLCASSFKGASEQYFGPGTRLTVT.

The chain uses TRBV24-1 and TRBJ2-6, with D unclear. Trimming pared 0 bases from V and 0 bases from J, leaving 5 bases between. The V gene's germline CDR1 is KGHDR and CDR2 SFDVKD. This CDR3 contains 16 residues. The DNA of the CDR3 is TGTGCCACCAGTGATTTGCGGCTCTCTGGGGCCAACGTCCTGACTTTC. Its translation: CATSDLRLSGANVLTF.

Of note for this clonotype: Since no conserved phenylalanine or tryptophan closes the CDR3, a read error is the likely cause. The DNA is omitted, as the CDR3 cannot be located on it reliably, and the CDR3 follows TCRdb's listing. V is TRBV7-2 and J is TRBJ1-2; the table's D call of TRBD1 was not tested on the DNA. The germline V gene encodes CDR1 SGHTA and CDR2 FQGNSA. The CDR3 totals 13 residues, both ends included. CDR3 amino acids: CASSSYYRAEVLE.

In the case of this clonotype: The CDR3 does not close with the conserved phenylalanine or tryptophan, likely indicating a read error. The DNA is omitted, as the CDR3 cannot be located on it reliably, and the CDR3 follows TCRdb's listing. J is TRBJ2-5 and V is TRBV2; no check of the table's D call, TRBD1, against the DNA was made. Germline CDR1 and CDR2: SNHLY and FYNNEI. The CDR3 is 15 residues long, counting both termini. The CDR3 protein is CASTLQGEAGYTFGS.

This clonotype was seen ten or more times. The J gene is TRBJ1-5, the V gene TRBV20-1, with D hard to call. The CDR3 extends over 12 amino acids. CDR1 DFQATT and CDR2 SNEGSKA come from the germline V gene (reference sequence). V was clipped by 6 bases and J by 3 bases, with 9 bases between them. CDR3 amino acids: CSARGANQPQHF. The CDR3 region has the DNA TGCAGTGCGCGAGGAGCCAATCAGCCCCAGCATTTT.

The CDR3 region is CASSLGRDTEGQETQYF. Written as DNA, the CDR3 is TGTGCCAGCAGCTTAGGAAGGGACACCGAGGGACAAGAGACCCAGTACTTC. The rearrangement uses TRBV7-8 and TRBJ2-5, with a tentative D call TRBD1 (6 bases). With 1 base removed from V and 2 bases from J, the gap between germline ends came to 17 bases. The CDR3 loop spans 17 amino acids. Per the germline V gene, CDR1 is SGHVS and CDR2 is FQNEAQ.

The J gene is TRBJ1-4, the V gene TRBV10-3; possible D gene TRBD1, 5 bases. The V end was cut by 10 bases, the J end by 6 bases, with 15 bases between. The CDR3 is 13 residues long. Germline V gene sequence: CDR1 ENHRY, CDR2 SYGVKD. This chain's CDR3 is CASKYMGDEKLFF. The CDR3 DNA is TGTGCCAGCAAGTACATGGGGGATGAAAAACTGTTTTTT.

The CDR3 region is CASSEGGRERTQYF. CDR3 bases: TGCGCCAGCAGCGAGGGGGGTCGGGAGAGGACCCAGTACTTC. The V and J genes are TRBV5-1 and TRBJ2-5; D might be TRBD1 or TRBD2, each matching 6 bases. Germline CDR1 is SGHRS and CDR2 is YFSETQ. The CDR3 contains 14 residues. V lost 4 bases to trimming and J lost 7 bases, with 17 bases between them.

Ten or more counts support this clonotype. The J gene is TRBJ2-2, the V gene TRBV15, with a possible D match to TRBD1 (6 bases). Trimming cost V 2 bases and J 1 base, with 8 bases left between them. The germline V gene encodes CDR1 LNHNV and CDR2 YYDKDF (reference sequence). This CDR3 has 15 residues. The CDR3: CATSRPRGNTGELFF. CDR3 in DNA: TGTGCCACCAGCAGACCCAGGGGGAACACCGGGGAGCTGTTTTTT.

The chain joins TRBV13 to TRBJ1-1, with 8 bases that match TRBD1. CDR3 length: 14 amino acids. Germline V CDR1 and CDR2: PRHDT, FYEKMQ (reference sequence). The V and J ends lost 4 bases and 5 bases, in that order; junction bases with no gene match: 6. The CDR3 loop reads CASSSRTGGTEAFF. CDR3 bases: TGTGCCAGCAGCTCGCGAACAGGGGGGACTGAAGCTTTCTTT.

The gene calls are TRBV5-6 and TRBJ1-2; D gene ambiguous. Trimming cost V 5 bases and J 2 bases, with 22 bases left between them. Germline CDR1 reads SGHDT; CDR2 reads YYEEEE. CDR3 size: 17 residues. In nucleotides, the CDR3 is TGTGCCAGCAGGCGCTCGGATAAAGGGAATCCGAACTATGGCTACACCTTC. Translated: CASRRSDKGNPNYGYTF.

CDR3 DNA sequence: TGTGCCAGCAGCCCCGAGGGACAGACCACAGATACGCAGTATTTT. It specifies CASSPEGQTTDTQYF. The chain combines TRBV7-8 with TRBJ2-3, with 7 bases that match TRBD1. The CDR3 length is 15 residues. The trim removed 5 bases at V and 2 bases at J, leaving 7 bases unmatched. Germline V lookup: CDR1 SGHVS, CDR2 FQNEAQ.

Ten or more counts support this clonotype. The V and J genes are TRBV12-3 or TRBV12-4 and TRBJ1-5; no definite D call. There are 13 residues in the CDR3. Trimming removed 2 bases at V and 5 bases at J, with 7 bases between. The CDR3 nucleotides are TGTGCCAGCAGTTTACTGAGGGATCAGCCCCAGCATTTT. As protein: CASSLLRDQPQHF.

J is TRBJ2-3 and V is TRBV19; 9 bases line up with TRBD2. Germline V gene lookup returns CDR1 LNHDA and CDR2 SQIVND (reference sequence). Unmatched junction bases numbered 5, after V lost 6 bases and J lost 4 bases. The CDR3 consists of 14 residues. The CDR3 loop reads CASRYAGGADTQYF. In DNA form, the CDR3 reads TGTGCCAGTAGATACGCGGGGGGGGCAGATACGCAGTATTTT.

This clonotype has ten or more counts. The chain combines TRBV11-2 with TRBJ2-6, with unresolved D. The CDR3 covers 16 residues. The ends were cut back, 6 bases at V and 0 bases at J, with 12 bases in the middle. Germline CDR1 is SGHAT and CDR2 is FQNNGV. The DNA for the CDR3 is TGTGCCAGCAGTTCCATCAGCTTCTCTGGGGCCAACGTCCTGACTTTC. Encoded protein: CASSSISFSGANVLTF. Full variable domain (outside the CDR3, taken from reference TRBV11-2 and TRBJ2-6): EAGVAQSPRYKIIEKRQSVAFWCNPISGHATLYWYQQILGQGPKLLIQFQNNGVVDDSQLPKDRFSAERLKGVDSTLKIQPAKLEDSAVYLCASSSISFSGANVLTFGAGSRLTVL.

Concerning this clonotype itself: At one of its ends the junction is not consistent with the germline gene, which may arise from a read error. V usage is TRBV7-3 and J usage is TRBJ1-1; possibly TRBD1 for D (5 bases). This CDR3 is built from 14 residues. The germline V gene has CDR1 SGHTA and CDR2 FQGTGA. The CDR3 DNA reads as TGTGCCAGCAGCTCGGGACTAGCGGGGGTAACAGATACGTTT. Protein sequence: CASSSGLAGVTDTF.

The V gene is TRBV2, the J gene TRBJ2-1; D may be TRBD1 (7 bases). CDR1 and CDR2 from the germline V gene are SNHLY and FYNNEI. The CDR3 is 13 amino acids. Trimming removed 8 bases at V and 16 bases at J, with 24 bases between. CDR3 amino acids: CASRGAGGNEAFF. CDR3 in DNA: TGTGCCAGCCGTGGGGCAGGGGGGAATGAAGCTTTCTTC.

At least ten counts were recorded for this clonotype. The chain employs TRBV30 and TRBJ1-2; 9 nucleotides line up with TRBD1. Germline CDR1 GTSNPN, CDR2 SVGIG (reference sequence). The J segment lost 7 bases and the V segment lost 1 base, leaving 7 bases of the junction unmatched. The CDR3 contains 14 residues. The DNA of the CDR3 is TGTGCCTGGAGTGCGAACAGGGGGCAGGGTGGCTACACCTTC. Protein sequence: CAWSANRGQGGYTF.

The count of this clonotype is one. The chain combines TRBV7-2 with TRBJ2-3; 8 bases map to TRBD2. Trimming removed 5 bases from V and 10 bases from J; junction bases left unmatched: 14. Germline V lookup: CDR1 SGHTA, CDR2 FQGNSA. The CDR3 consists of 15 residues. CDR3 amino acids: CASSRGSGGAGAQYF. The CDR3 nucleotides read TGTGCCAGCAGCCGGGGCAGCGGGGGAGCAGGGGCGCAGTATTTT.

Regarding this clonotype: A read error may account for a junction end that differs from germline. The gene calls are TRBV7-2 and TRBJ1-5; 8 nucleotides match TRBD1. From germline, CDR1 is SGHTA and CDR2 FQGNSA. This CDR3 comprises 14 residues. The CDR3 coding sequence is TGTGCCAGCAGCTCAGCAGGGGGCGCGAAGAACACTGAATTT. Translation: CASSSAGGAKNTEF.

This chain connects TRBV5-1 to TRBJ1-5, with D tentatively TRBD1 (5 bases). V was clipped by 8 bases and J by 1 base, with 19 bases between them. Germline CDR1 is SGHRS and CDR2 is YFSETQ. The CDR3 has 16 residues. The chain's CDR3 is CASRDPSWKSNQPQHF. CDR3 coding DNA: TGCGCCAGTAGGGACCCTTCGTGGAAGAGCAATCAGCCCCAGCATTTT.

This chain links TRBV5-4 with TRBJ1-1; 8 nucleotides match TRBD1. Germline values: CDR1 SGHNT, CDR2 YYREEE (reference sequence). Germline trimming cut 4 bases from V and 8 bases from J; bases unmatched to any gene: 7. The CDR3 has 13 residues. The CDR3 reads CASSAGTGEEAFF. CDR3 bases: TGTGCCAGCAGCGCCGGGACAGGAGAGGAAGCTTTCTTT.